The sequence of this T cell receptor beta chain was determined in a study of shared clonotypes between healthy human individuals. V was clipped by 6 bases and J by 2 bases, with 13 bases between them. Germline V lookup: CDR1 SNHLY, CDR2 FYNNEI. There are 14 residues in the CDR3. Naive CD4+ cells were CD45RA-selected; the remaining cells were memory. Worth noting for this clone: Its specificity is not known.

Study-wide results and caveats: The study found approximately 5% of naive CD4 clonotypes shared across several donors.

Each cell subset's genomic DNA was divided evenly among several immunoSEQ plates. TCRdb's copy holds only in-frame clones and misses some; the assay was immunoSEQ multiplex PCR. Here the sample spans approximately 530,000 clones, around 95% being singletons. The chain is built from TRBV2 and TRBJ1-2; tentative D call: TRBD1 (5 bases). The sample taken for sequencing was naive CD4+ T cells sorted from blood. Subset noted: CD45RA+ positively selected. This TCR came from a woman in her 30s in good health. The CDR3 nucleotides read TGTGCCAGCAGGCACGGGGGTATGAACTATGGCTACACCTTC. It specifies CASRHGGMNYGYTF.